This T cell receptor beta chain came from a study of blood T cell repertoires in COVID-19. About the study: From the United States, Italy and Spain came samples of acute and convalescent COVID-19. Nucleic acid was either cDNA or gDNA, and it came from T cells, B-cell-depleted T cells, or PBMCs.

The CDR3 has 14 residues. V was pared by 7 bases and J by 0 bases, with 12 bases between. Germline V gene data show CDR1 as SNHLY and CDR2 as FYNNEI. The authors' processing: Researchers report that nucleated cell counts were estimated from reference gene primer amplification. Assay: immunoSEQ multiplex PCR; the TCRdb copy retains only in-frame clones and omits some. V and J calls plus clone size are reproduced from that table; the DNA served to infer D and trimming. Among tens of thousands of clones listed, 82% were seen once. On this clone: The sample has other DNA sequences that encode this CDR3 too.

The clonotype originates from a woman aged 55-70 years with acute or convalescent COVID-19. The sample taken for sequencing was peripheral blood. The rearrangement joins TRBV2 to TRBJ1-2; a possible D gene is TRBD1 (5 bases). The CDR3 DNA follows: TGTGCCAGCACCGTGGGGGGAGCTAACTATGGCTACACCTTC. Its protein is CASTVGGANYGYTF.